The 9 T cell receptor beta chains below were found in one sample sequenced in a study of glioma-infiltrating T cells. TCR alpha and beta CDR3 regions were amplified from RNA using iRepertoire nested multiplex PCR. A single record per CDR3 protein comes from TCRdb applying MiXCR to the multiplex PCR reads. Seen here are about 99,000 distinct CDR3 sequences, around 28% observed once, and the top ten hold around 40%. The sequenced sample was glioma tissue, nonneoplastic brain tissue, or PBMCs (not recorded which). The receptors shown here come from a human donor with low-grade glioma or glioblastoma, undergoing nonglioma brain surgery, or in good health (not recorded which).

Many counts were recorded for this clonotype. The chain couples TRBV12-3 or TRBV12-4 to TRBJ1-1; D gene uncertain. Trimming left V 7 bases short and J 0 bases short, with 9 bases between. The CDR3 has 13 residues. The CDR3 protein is CASTPSLNTEAFF. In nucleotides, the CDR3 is TGTGCCAGCACCCCGTCCCTGAACACTGAAGCTTTCTTT.

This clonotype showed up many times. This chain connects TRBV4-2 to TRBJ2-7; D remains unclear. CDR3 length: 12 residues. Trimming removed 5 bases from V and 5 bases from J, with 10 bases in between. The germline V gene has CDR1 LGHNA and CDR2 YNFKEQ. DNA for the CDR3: TGTGCCAGCAGCAGTCGAAGGGACGAGCAGTACTTC. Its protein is CASSSRRDEQYF.

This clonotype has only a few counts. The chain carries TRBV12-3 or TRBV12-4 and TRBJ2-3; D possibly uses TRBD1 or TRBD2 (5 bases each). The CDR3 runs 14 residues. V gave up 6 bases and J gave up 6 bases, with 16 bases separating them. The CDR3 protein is CASRQTGAGDTQYF. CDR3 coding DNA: TGTGCCAGCAGACAAACCGGGGCTGGGGATACGCAGTATTTT.

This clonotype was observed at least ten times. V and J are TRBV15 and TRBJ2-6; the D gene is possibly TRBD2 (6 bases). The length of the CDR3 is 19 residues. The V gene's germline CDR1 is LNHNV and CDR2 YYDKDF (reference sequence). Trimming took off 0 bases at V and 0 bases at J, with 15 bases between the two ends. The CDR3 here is CATSRDPWGGRSGANVLTF. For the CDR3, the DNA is TGTGCCACCAGCAGAGACCCTTGGGGAGGCCGCTCTGGGGCCAACGTCCTGACTTTC.

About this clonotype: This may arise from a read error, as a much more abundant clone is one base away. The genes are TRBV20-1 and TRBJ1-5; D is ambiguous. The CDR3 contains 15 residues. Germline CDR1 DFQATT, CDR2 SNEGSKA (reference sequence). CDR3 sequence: CSARLAAYSNQTQHF. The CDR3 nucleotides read TGCAGTGCTAGACTGGCAGCCTATAGCAATCAGACCCAGCATTTT.

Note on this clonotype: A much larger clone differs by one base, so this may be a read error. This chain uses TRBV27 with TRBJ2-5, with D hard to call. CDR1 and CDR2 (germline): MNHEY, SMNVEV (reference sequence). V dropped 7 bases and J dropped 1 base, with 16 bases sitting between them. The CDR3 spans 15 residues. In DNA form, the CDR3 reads TGTGCCAGCATCCCCCTGGGGAACCCCCAAGAGACCCAGTACTTC. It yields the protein CASIPLGNPQETQYF.

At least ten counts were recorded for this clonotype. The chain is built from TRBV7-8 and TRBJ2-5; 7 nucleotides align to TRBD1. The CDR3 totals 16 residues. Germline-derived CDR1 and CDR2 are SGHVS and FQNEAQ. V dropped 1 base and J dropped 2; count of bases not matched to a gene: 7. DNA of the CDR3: TGTGCCAGCAGCTTAGGGAGGACAGGCGGGCAAGAGACCCAGTACTTC. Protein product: CASSLGRTGGQETQYF. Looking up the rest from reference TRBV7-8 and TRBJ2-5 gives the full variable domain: GAGVSQSPRYKVAKRGQDVALRCDPISGHVSLFWYQQALGQGPEFLTYFQNEAQLDKSGLPSDRFFAERPEGSVSTLKIQRTQQEDSAVYLCASSLGRTGGQETQYFGPGTRLLVL.

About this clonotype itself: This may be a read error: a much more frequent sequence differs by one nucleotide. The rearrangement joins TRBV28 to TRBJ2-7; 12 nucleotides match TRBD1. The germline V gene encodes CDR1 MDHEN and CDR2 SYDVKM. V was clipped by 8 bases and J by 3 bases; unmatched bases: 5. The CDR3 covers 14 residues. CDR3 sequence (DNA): TGTGCCAGCCGAGGGACAGGGGGCCACTACGAGCAGTACTTC. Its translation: CASRGTGGHYEQYF.

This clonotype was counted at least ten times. This CDR3 reads CASSRIWTGLYNQPQHF. In DNA, the CDR3 is TGTGCCAGCAGCCGTATTTGGACAGGGCTGTATAATCAGCCCCAGCATTTT. The V and J genes are TRBV6-1 and TRBJ1-5; TRBD1 aligns across 8 bases. Unmatched junction bases numbered 14, after V lost 6 bases and J lost 4 bases. The CDR3 length is 17 residues. CDR1 and CDR2 (germline): MNHNS, SASEGT.